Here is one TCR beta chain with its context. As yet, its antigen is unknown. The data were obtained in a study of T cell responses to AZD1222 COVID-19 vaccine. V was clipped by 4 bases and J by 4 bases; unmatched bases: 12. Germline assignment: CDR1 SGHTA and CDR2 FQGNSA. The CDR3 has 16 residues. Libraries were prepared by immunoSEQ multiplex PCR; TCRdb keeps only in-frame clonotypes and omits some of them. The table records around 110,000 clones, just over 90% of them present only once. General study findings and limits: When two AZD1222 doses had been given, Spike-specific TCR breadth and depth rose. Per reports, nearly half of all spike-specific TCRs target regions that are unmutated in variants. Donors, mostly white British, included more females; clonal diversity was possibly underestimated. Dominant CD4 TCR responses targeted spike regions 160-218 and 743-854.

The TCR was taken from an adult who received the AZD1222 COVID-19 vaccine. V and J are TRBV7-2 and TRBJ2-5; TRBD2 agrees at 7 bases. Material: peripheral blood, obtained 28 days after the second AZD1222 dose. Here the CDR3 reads CASSSNPAGITETQYF. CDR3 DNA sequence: TGTGCCAGCAGCTCTAATCCAGCGGGGATCACAGAGACCCAGTACTTC.